This TCR beta chain was recorded in a study of CD8 T cells in ankylosing spondylitis. This CDR3 region has 13 residues. Germline V gene sequence: CDR1 KGHDR, CDR2 SFDVKD. The germline V and J ends were trimmed by 0 bases and 3 bases, with 4 bases remaining between them. Overall study results and limits: Ankylosing spondylitis blood appeared to be characterized by a TCR beta motif of roughly eight highly homologous variants.

TCRdb recomputed calls from the 5' RACE reads with MiXCR, one row per CDR3 protein. The sample holds 650,000 to 800,000 distinct CDR3 sequences, over 15% seen once. About this clonotype itself: No antigen is known for it.

V usage is TRBV24-1 and J usage is TRBJ2-5; no definite D call. The TCR comes from a male donor with ankylosing spondylitis. What was sequenced was blood, either unsorted or a sorted T cell fraction (not recorded which). The CDR3 coding sequence is TGTGCCACCAGTGATTTGGACGAAGAGACCCAGTACTTC. This codes for CATSDLDEETQYF.